The 8 T cell receptor beta chains given below trace back to one sample, sequenced in a study of blood T cell repertoires in COVID-19. Profiled with immunoSEQ multiplex PCR; TCRdb holds only in-frame clones, not every one. The table has 350,000 to 450,000 clones, about 87% seen once; the top ten hold around 2%. The specimen sequenced was PBMCs or T cells enriched from blood (not recorded which). The receptors derive from a man aged 40-50 years in a cohort exposed to, infected with or recovered from COVID-19 (not recorded which).

V gene TRBV4-1 combines with J gene TRBJ2-3; 9 bases line up with TRBD1. Germline V gene lookup returns CDR1 MGHRA and CDR2 YSYEKL. The CDR3 is 18 amino acids. V trimming: 2 bases; J trimming: 2 bases; junction bases outside the gene matches: 11. The CDR3 DNA reads as TGCGCCAGCAGCCAACGATTCACGGGACAGGGTAACACAGATACGCAGTATTTT. It is translated as CASSQRFTGQGNTDTQYF.

The chain is built from TRBV28 and TRBJ2-1; possibly TRBD1 for D (5 bases). Trimming removed 5 bases from V and 10 bases from J, with 18 bases in between. The CDR3 loop spans 14 amino acids. Germline assignment: CDR1 MDHEN and CDR2 SYDVKM. The CDR3 DNA sequence: TGTGCCAGCAGTCTTACAGGAAAGGGGTCCGAGCAGTTCTTC. Its protein product is CASSLTGKGSEQFF.

The V gene is TRBV20-1, the J gene TRBJ2-4, with D possibly matching TRBD2 (5 bases). Germline lookup yields CDR1 DFQATT and CDR2 SNEGSKA (reference sequence). This CDR3 is 11 amino acids long. V was shortened by 3 bases and J by 6 bases, with 6 bases between the two germline ends. The CDR3 region has the DNA TGCAGTGCTAGCGCGGGAAACATTCAGTACTTC. Amino acids: CSASAGNIQYF.

V gene TRBV19 combines with J gene TRBJ2-7; possible D gene TRBD2, 5 bases. The CDR3 contains 13 residues. Trimming stripped 7 bases from V and 2 bases from J, with 12 bases between. The germline gives CDR1 LNHDA, CDR2 SQIVND (reference sequence). The CDR3 is CASNGGPTYEQYF. The CDR3 DNA reads TGTGCCAGTAATGGCGGGCCGACCTACGAGCAGTACTTC.

V gene TRBV28 combines with J gene TRBJ2-2; tentatively, D is TRBD1 (6 bases). Germline-derived CDR1 and CDR2 are MDHEN and SYDVKM. CDR3 length equals 14 residues. V was pared by 7 bases and J by 7 bases, with 16 bases between. The CDR3 DNA reads as TGTGCCAGCACTCCGCAGGGGTGGGACGGGGAGCTGTTTTTT. As protein: CASTPQGWDGELFF.

In this sample, this clone turned up many times. This chain uses TRBV11-2 with TRBJ2-5, with D unclear. The CDR3 consists of 12 residues. Trimming removed 5 bases at V and 5 bases at J, with 9 bases between. Germline CDR1 and CDR2: SGHAT and FQNNGV. The CDR3 loop reads CASSQNYETQYF. As DNA, the CDR3 is TGTGCCAGCAGCCAGAACTACGAGACCCAGTACTTC. Using reference TRBV11-2 and TRBJ2-5 for the parts outside the CDR3, the full variable domain is EAGVAQSPRYKIIEKRQSVAFWCNPISGHATLYWYQQILGQGPKLLIQFQNNGVVDDSQLPKDRFSAERLKGVDSTLKIQPAKLEDSAVYLCASSQNYETQYFGPGTRLLVL.

The chain carries TRBV19 and TRBJ2-7; 8 nucleotides line up with TRBD1. This CDR3 is 15 amino acids long. Germline V gene sequence: CDR1 LNHDA, CDR2 SQIVND (reference sequence). The trim removed 5 bases at V and 3 bases at J, leaving 9 bases unmatched. The CDR3 is CASSRYGQGHYEQYF. CDR3 nucleotide sequence: TGTGCCAGTAGTCGATACGGACAGGGTCACTACGAGCAGTACTTC.

This sequence joins TRBV5-4 and TRBJ2-1, with 7 bases fitting TRBD1. The CDR3 sequence is 18 residues long. Losses at the gene ends were 2 bases for V and 0 bases for J; bases not matched to a gene: 11. Per germline, CDR1 SGHNT and CDR2 YYREEE (reference sequence). CDR3 residues: CASSFETGSPSSYNEQFF. CDR3 DNA: TGTGCCAGCAGCTTTGAGACAGGGTCCCCATCCTCCTACAATGAGCAGTTCTTC.